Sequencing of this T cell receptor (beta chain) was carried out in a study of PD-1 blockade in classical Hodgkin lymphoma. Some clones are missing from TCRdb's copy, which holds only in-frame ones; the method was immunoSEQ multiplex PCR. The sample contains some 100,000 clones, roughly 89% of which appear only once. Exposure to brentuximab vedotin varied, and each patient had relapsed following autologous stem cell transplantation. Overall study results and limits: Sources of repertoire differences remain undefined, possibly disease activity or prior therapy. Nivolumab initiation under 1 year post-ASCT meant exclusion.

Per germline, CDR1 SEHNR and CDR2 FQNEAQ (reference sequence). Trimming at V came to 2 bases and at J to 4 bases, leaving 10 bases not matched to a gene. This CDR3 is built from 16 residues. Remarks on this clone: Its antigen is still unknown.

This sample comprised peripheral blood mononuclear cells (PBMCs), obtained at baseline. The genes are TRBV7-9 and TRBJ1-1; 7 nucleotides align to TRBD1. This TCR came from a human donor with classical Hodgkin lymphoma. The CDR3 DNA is TGTGCCAGCAGCTTAAGTACAGGCCAGGGGGGCACTGAAGCTTTCTTT. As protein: CASSLSTGQGGTEAFF.